This is a list of T cell receptor beta chains from one sample in a study of blood T cells in healthy people across ages. A single record per CDR3 protein comes from TCRdb applying MiXCR to the 5' RACE reads. The table records about 1.5 million distinct CDR3 sequences, 42% of them present only once. Sequences were obtained from blood. The origin of the receptors is a woman under 30 in good health. Both conserved end residues are part of each CDR3. The D gene is left open where the match is weak. Some rows mark clone size as missing; the rest say once, few, many or name a class of expanded clone.

d_call: -
j_call: TRBJ1-2
clone_size: few
v_call: TRBV5-6
cdr3_aa: CASSLRGSSGYTF
cdr3_nt: TGTGCCAGCAGCTTGCGAGGCAGTAGTGGCTACACCTTC

d_call: TRBD2
j_call: TRBJ2-7
clone_size: -
v_call: TRBV20-1
cdr3_aa: CSAGRAGVYEQYF
cdr3_nt: TGCAGTGCCGGTCGAGCGGGAGTCTACGAGCAGTACTTC

d_call: TRBD1
j_call: TRBJ1-1
clone_size: -
v_call: TRBV20-1
cdr3_aa: CSAKKDTYRGQGRPEAFF
cdr3_nt: TGCAGTGCTAAAAAGGACACTTACAGGGGGCAAGGGCGTCCTGAAGCTTTCTTT

d_call: -
j_call: TRBJ1-6
clone_size: -
v_call: TRBV28
cdr3_aa: CASTQLGGRSNSPLHF
cdr3_nt: TGTGCCAGCACCCAACTAGGGGGACGGTCTAATTCACCCCTCCACTTT

d_call: -
j_call: TRBJ2-7
clone_size: many
v_call: TRBV6-2/TRBV6-3
cdr3_aa: CASSLELYEQYF
cdr3_nt: TGTGCCAGCAGTTTGGAGCTCTACGAGCAGTACTTC

d_call: TRBD1
j_call: TRBJ1-2
clone_size: -
v_call: TRBV11-2
cdr3_aa: CASSSRQFTGGHYGYTF
cdr3_nt: TGTGCCAGCAGCTCCCGCCAGTTCACAGGGGGGCATTATGGCTACACCTTC

d_call: -
j_call: TRBJ1-3
clone_size: -
v_call: TRBV6-6
cdr3_aa: CASRPASGNTIYF
cdr3_nt: TGTGCCAGCAGACCGGCCTCTGGAAACACCATATATTTT

d_call: -
j_call: TRBJ2-1
clone_size: -
v_call: TRBV6-2/TRBV6-3
cdr3_aa: CASKGYSEQFF
cdr3_nt: TGTGCCAGCAAGGGGTACAGTGAGCAGTTCTTC

d_call: -
j_call: TRBJ2-3
clone_size: -
v_call: TRBV6-1
cdr3_aa: CASSGRPDGLTDTQYF
cdr3_nt: TGTGCCAGCAGTGGGCGTCCGGACGGCCTCACAGATACGCAGTATTTT

d_call: -
j_call: TRBJ2-7
clone_size: -
v_call: TRBV6-5
cdr3_aa: CASSYSSSGGGKSEQYF
cdr3_nt: TGTGCCAGCAGTTACTCGTCTAGCGGAGGGGGGAAGAGCGAGCAGTACTTC

d_call: -
j_call: TRBJ2-2
clone_size: few
v_call: TRBV4-1
cdr3_aa: CASSQGTTNTGELFF
cdr3_nt: TGCGCCAGCAGCCAAGGGACGACGAACACCGGGGAGCTGTTTTTT

d_call: -
j_call: TRBJ2-5
clone_size: -
v_call: TRBV9
cdr3_aa: CASSVGLVETQYF
cdr3_nt: TGTGCCAGCAGCGTAGGGCTGGTGGAGACCCAGTACTTC

d_call: -
j_call: TRBJ2-7
clone_size: few
v_call: TRBV4-1
cdr3_aa: CASSPHSSLLSYEQYF
cdr3_nt: TGCGCCAGCAGCCCTCACTCCTCGCTGCTCTCCTACGAGCAGTACTTC

d_call: TRBD2
j_call: TRBJ2-5
clone_size: -
v_call: TRBV20-1
cdr3_aa: CSAVAGVAQYF
cdr3_nt: TGCAGTGCTGTAGCGGGAGTGGCCCAGTACTTC

d_call: -
j_call: TRBJ2-1
clone_size: -
v_call: TRBV5-1
cdr3_aa: CASSLTPGTISNEQFF
cdr3_nt: TGCGCCAGCAGCCTTACTCCCGGGACCATAAGCAATGAGCAGTTCTTC

d_call: -
j_call: TRBJ2-1
clone_size: -
v_call: TRBV28
cdr3_aa: CASSLGGNHPYNEQFF
cdr3_nt: TGTGCCAGCAGTTTGGGTGGCAACCACCCGTACAATGAGCAGTTCTTC

d_call: TRBD1
j_call: TRBJ1-2
clone_size: -
v_call: TRBV6-1
cdr3_aa: CASSPTGGKGYTF
cdr3_nt: TGTGCCAGCAGTCCTACAGGGGGGAAAGGCTACACCTTC

d_call: TRBD2
j_call: TRBJ2-1
clone_size: once
v_call: TRBV5-6
cdr3_aa: CASSLAGTSGSYEQFF
cdr3_nt: TGTGCCAGCAGCTTGGCAGGGACTAGCGGGAGTTATGAGCAGTTCTTC

d_call: -
j_call: TRBJ2-3
clone_size: -
v_call: TRBV6-6
cdr3_aa: CASSYVAVPHTQYF
cdr3_nt: TGTGCCAGCAGTTACGTGGCGGTGCCACATACGCAGTATTTT

d_call: TRBD1
j_call: TRBJ2-3
clone_size: -
v_call: TRBV20-1
cdr3_aa: CSARARTGRTDTRYF
cdr3_nt: TGCAGTGCTAGAGCCCGGACAGGGCGCACAGATACGCGGTATTTT